A selection of T cell receptor beta chains follows, all from one sample in a study of OX40 agonist ivuxolimab in advanced cancers. TCRdb's table, derived via immunoSEQ multiplex PCR, lists solely in-frame clones and lacks some. The profile shows about 84,000 clones, over 80% of them singletons. The material was CD4+ or CD8+ T cells sorted from blood, obtained in a trial of the OX40 agonist ivuxolimab. The receptor set was obtained from an adult with an advanced solid tumor such as melanoma, head and neck, liver or kidney cancer. The conserved cysteine and the conserved F or W are not part of the CDR3 here. The order of the fields is V gene, CDR3 protein.

v_call: TRBV7-2
cdr3_aa: ASSLSYEQY

v_call: TRBV7-2
cdr3_aa: ASSRPGGVYNEQF

v_call: TRBV7-3
cdr3_aa: ASSLARASGTPLSYEQY

v_call: TRBV6-5
cdr3_aa: ASSEEAVSSYT

v_call: TRBV11-2
cdr3_aa: ASSLDRVGGQPQH

v_call: TRBV7-9
cdr3_aa: ASWGGSTDTQY

v_call: TRBV15
cdr3_aa: ATSRVLARDTGELF

v_call: TRBV19
cdr3_aa: ASTPGQTNQPQH

v_call: TRBV11-3
cdr3_aa: ASSFTRQNTEAF

v_call: TRBV9
cdr3_aa: ASSVGSAEDYEQY

v_call: TRBV6-6
cdr3_aa: TSSLSGRGFEQY

v_call: TRBV27
cdr3_aa: ASSTLAGGVNEQF

v_call: TRBV7-2
cdr3_aa: ASSLLQAEKLF

v_call: TRBV19
cdr3_aa: ASSTAGTGRSPLH

v_call: TRBV6-5
cdr3_aa: ASSYSAGGQETQY

v_call: TRBV7-9
cdr3_aa: ASSSQGTLNTGELF

v_call: TRBV5-5
cdr3_aa: ASSSFSGGRVETQY

v_call: TRBV29-1
cdr3_aa: SVGVGTSDPIETQY

v_call: TRBV28
cdr3_aa: ASRTGSSYNSPLH

v_call: TRBV5-1
cdr3_aa: ASSLSGLPGGYGYT

v_call: TRBV19
cdr3_aa: ASTASQAGPGETQY

v_call: TRBV19
cdr3_aa: ASSQTGILGEQY

v_call: TRBV6-1
cdr3_aa: ASSEEGGAAWTDTQY

v_call: TRBV7-2
cdr3_aa: ASSLLGNTDTQY

v_call: TRBV6-5
cdr3_aa: ASSRRGDEQF

v_call: TRBV6-1
cdr3_aa: ASTWNTEAF

v_call: TRBV7-2
cdr3_aa: ASSQTGGTQY

v_call: TRBV4-3
cdr3_aa: ASSQELKGGAGELF

v_call: TRBV10-3
cdr3_aa: AISSTSGGSTDTQY

v_call: TRBV19
cdr3_aa: ASSIEGWGYT

v_call: TRBV9
cdr3_aa: ASSPRAARGASTDTQY

v_call: TRBV7-9
cdr3_aa: ASTLKTTGGAYEQY

v_call: TRBV5-4
cdr3_aa: ASSRPAVKNNEQF

v_call: TRBV7-2
cdr3_aa: ASSPTSGAAQQF

v_call: TRBV6-5
cdr3_aa: ASSRGGSTEAF

v_call: TRBV29-1
cdr3_aa: SVKNTEAF

v_call: TRBV7-8
cdr3_aa: ASSEQGNTEAF

v_call: TRBV25-1
cdr3_aa: ASSPRTGWAEAF

v_call: TRBV7-2
cdr3_aa: ASSYQRGGPETQY

v_call: TRBV2
cdr3_aa: ASSGGGGINIQY

v_call: TRBV7-8
cdr3_aa: ASSLGSGTNIQY

v_call: TRBV6-5
cdr3_aa: ASTGTIHNEQF

v_call: TRBV21-1
cdr3_aa: ASKVVLASGGSSYNEQF

v_call: TRBV11-3
cdr3_aa: ASSWNFAGGQDTQY

v_call: TRBV5-1
cdr3_aa: ASSLARGGPYEQY

v_call: TRBV6-1
cdr3_aa: ASELGTSTDTQY

v_call: TRBV9
cdr3_aa: ASSVSPQREGELF

v_call: TRBV2
cdr3_aa: ASSFYNEQF

v_call: TRBV7-8
cdr3_aa: ASSLGGSGQPQH

v_call: TRBV28
cdr3_aa: ASSPPGTGVGNEQF

v_call: TRBV30
cdr3_aa: AWTRGYGYT

v_call: TRBV2
cdr3_aa: ASNRRGVSLH

v_call: TRBV12-5
cdr3_aa: ASGLTPSYEQY

v_call: TRBV5-1
cdr3_aa: ASSQGGGVEQY

v_call: TRBV11-1
cdr3_aa: ASSPLGSGDEQF